The 6 T cell receptor beta chains below all came from one sample that was sequenced in a study of T cells in Graves' hyperthyroidism and ophthalmopathy. Amplification of TCR beta CDR3 regions used RNA as the template. The TCR CDR3 first-round RT-PCR relied on the HTBI primer set. TCRdb ran MiXCR on the multiplex PCR reads and lists one entry per CDR3 protein. The sample gives 650,000 to 800,000 distinct CDR3 sequences, roughly 46% of which show up once; less than 9% is in the top ten. The source material was peripheral blood or thyroid tissue (not recorded which). The receptors were sampled from an adult man with Graves' disease, either hyperthyroidism or ophthalmopathy (not recorded which).

This clonotype showed up many times. The chain uses TRBV10-3 and TRBJ2-7; TRBD1 or TRBD2 may be the D gene (5 bases each). Between the trimmed V and J ends, which lost 0 bases and 6 bases, there was a span of 15 bases. Per the germline V gene, CDR1 is ENHRY and CDR2 is SYGVKD. The CDR3 covers 15 residues. The CDR3 here is CAISESSGTLGEQYF. The CDR3 DNA is TGTGCCATCAGTGAGTCCTCAGGGACCCTAGGCGAGCAGTACTTC.

The V call is TRBV29-1, the J call TRBJ1-3; possibly TRBD1 for D (6 bases). The CDR3 is 13 residues long. V gave up 7 bases and J gave up 7 bases, with 17 bases separating them. Per the germline V gene, CDR1 is SQVTM and CDR2 is ANQGSEA. The chain's CDR3 is CSATKAGGNTIYF. The DNA of the CDR3 is TGCAGCGCCACTAAGGCCGGGGGCAACACCATATATTTT.

As for this clonotype: The junction differs from germline at one of its ends, possibly a read error. The chain recombines TRBV5-1 with TRBJ1-1; D ambiguous. From germline, CDR1 is SGHRS and CDR2 YFSETQ. CDR3 length: 13 amino acids. The CDR3 DNA sequence: TGCGCCAGCAGCTTGGGCAGGAACACTGGAGCTTTCTTT. This encodes CASSLGRNTGAFF.

V gene TRBV15 combines with J gene TRBJ1-2, with D unresolved. CDR3 length: 19 amino acids. The ends were cut back, 4 bases at V and 8 bases at J, with 32 bases in the middle. Germline-derived CDR1 and CDR2 are LNHNV and YYDKDF (reference sequence). CDR3 DNA sequence: TGTGCCACCAGCACAGCCAGCTACCAGGATGGGGTAGGGCCGTCCGGCTACACCTTC. Its translation: CATSTASYQDGVGPSGYTF.

This chain links TRBV10-3 with TRBJ2-2, with TRBD2 matching 9 bases. The CDR3 extends over 14 amino acids. V gave up 5 bases and J gave up 5 bases; unmatched junction bases: 3. Germline V gene lookup returns CDR1 ENHRY and CDR2 SYGVKD. The CDR3 spells CAISRLAATGELFF. In DNA, the CDR3 is TGTGCCATCAGTAGACTAGCGGCTACCGGGGAGCTGTTTTTT.

This clonotype was detected many times. The genes are TRBV7-8 and TRBJ1-2; 7 positions agree with TRBD1. J was trimmed by 4 bases and V by 5 bases; bases with no gene match: 7. The CDR3 spans 14 residues. Germline CDR1 is SGHVS and CDR2 is FQNEAQ. The CDR3 nucleotides read TGTGCCAGCAGCGTAACAGGGGTCGGCTATGGCTACACCTTC. This sequence encodes CASSVTGVGYGYTF.